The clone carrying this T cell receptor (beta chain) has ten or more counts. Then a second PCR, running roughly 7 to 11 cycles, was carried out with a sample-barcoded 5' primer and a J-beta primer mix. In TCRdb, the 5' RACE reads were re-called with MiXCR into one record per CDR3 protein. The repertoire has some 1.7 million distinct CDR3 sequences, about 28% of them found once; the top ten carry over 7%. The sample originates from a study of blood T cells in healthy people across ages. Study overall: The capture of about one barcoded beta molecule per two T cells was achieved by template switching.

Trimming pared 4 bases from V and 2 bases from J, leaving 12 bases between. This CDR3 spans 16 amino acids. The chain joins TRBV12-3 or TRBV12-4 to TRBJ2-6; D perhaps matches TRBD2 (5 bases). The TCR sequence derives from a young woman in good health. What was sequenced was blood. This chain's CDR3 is CASSSGNSPGANVLTF. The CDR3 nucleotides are TGTGCCAGCAGTTCGGGGAACTCTCCTGGGGCCAACGTCCTGACTTTC.